This T cell receptor (beta chain) is drawn from a study of blood T cell repertoires in COVID-19. About the research overall: Acute and convalescent COVID-19 specimens originated in the United States, Italy and Spain. The cDNA or gDNA used as material had been derived from T cells, B-cell-depleted T cells, or PBMCs.

In the original workflow: For nucleated cells, counts were estimated from reference gene primer amplification. Data came from immunoSEQ multiplex PCR; TCRdb stores just in-frame clones and leaves some out. V and J calls and clone size come straight from that table; D and trimming were deduced from the DNA. The profile shows 150,000 to 200,000 clones, about 86% of them singletons. The CDR3 totals 17 residues. Germline CDR1 and CDR2: KGHSH and LQKENI. J gave up 5 bases and V 2 bases, and 14 bases lay outside the gene matches. The sequence derives from a man in his sixties with acute or convalescent COVID-19. Input material: peripheral blood. The chain combines TRBV18 with TRBJ1-2, with 7 bases identical to TRBD1. CDR3 amino acids: CASSPWTGNAEGYGYTF. Written as DNA, the CDR3 is TGTGCCAGCTCACCATGGACAGGCAACGCTGAGGGATATGGCTACACCTTC.